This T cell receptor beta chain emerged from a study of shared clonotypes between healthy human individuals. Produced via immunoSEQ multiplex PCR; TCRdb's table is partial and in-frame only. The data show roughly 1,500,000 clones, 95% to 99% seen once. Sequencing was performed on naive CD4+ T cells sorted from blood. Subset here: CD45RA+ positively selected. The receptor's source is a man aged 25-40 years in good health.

CDR3 nucleotides: TGTGCCAGCAGCCCCGGGACTAGCGGGATTGGCGGGGAGCTGTTTTTT. Its protein is CASSPGTSGIGGELFF. The V and J genes are TRBV9 and TRBJ2-2; 13 bases match TRBD2. V dropped 4 bases and J dropped 7; count of bases not matched to a gene: 7. The CDR3 length is 16 residues. The germline CDR1 and CDR2 sequences are SGDLS and YYNGEE.